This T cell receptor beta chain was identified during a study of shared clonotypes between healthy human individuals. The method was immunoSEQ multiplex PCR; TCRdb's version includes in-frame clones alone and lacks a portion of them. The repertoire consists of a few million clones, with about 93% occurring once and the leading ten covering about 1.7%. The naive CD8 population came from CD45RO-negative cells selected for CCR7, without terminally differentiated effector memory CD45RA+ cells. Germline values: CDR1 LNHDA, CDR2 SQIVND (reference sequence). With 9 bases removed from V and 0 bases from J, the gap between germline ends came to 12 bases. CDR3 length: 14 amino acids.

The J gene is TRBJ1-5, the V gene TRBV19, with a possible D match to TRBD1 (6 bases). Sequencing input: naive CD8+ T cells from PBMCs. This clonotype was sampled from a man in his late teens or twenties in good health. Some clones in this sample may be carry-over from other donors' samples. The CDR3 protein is CASRRGVSNQPQHF. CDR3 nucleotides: TGTGCCAGCCGCAGGGGTGTTAGCAATCAGCCCCAGCATTTT.